This TCR beta chain came from a study of blood T cells in healthy people across ages. The study, taken as a whole, reports: Naive and antigen-experienced cells could not be conclusively compared, given unsorted PBMCs. Considered underestimates were the diversity estimates obtained from one million T cells.

This CDR3 region has 14 residues. Trimming removed 3 bases from V and 4 bases from J, with 10 bases in between. Germline V lookup: CDR1 LGHDT, CDR2 YNNKEL (reference sequence). For the second PCR, which ran for roughly 6 to 12 cycles, a sample-barcoded 5' primer and a J-beta primer mix were used. The authors tagged each cDNA molecule using a template-switch adaptor with 12 random nucleotides. TCRdb passed the 5' RACE reads through MiXCR, listing each CDR3 protein once. The sample includes more than 800,000 distinct CDR3 sequences, 40% to 55% seen only once; the top ten take over 15%. Note on this clonotype: Its matching antigen is unknown.

This receptor was identified in a woman aged 60-70 years in good health. The sequencing input was blood. J is TRBJ1-5 and V is TRBV3-1, with D maybe TRBD1 (6 bases). The CDR3 DNA reads as TGTGCCAGCAGCCACCCCGGACAGAATCAGCCCCAGCATTTT. This translates into CASSHPGQNQPQHF.